This T cell receptor (beta chain) was captured by sequencing in a study of beta chain features in type 1 diabetes. What was sequenced were expressed TCRB transcripts, since all of the isolated RNA had been reverse transcribed. Sequenced naive, central memory and regulatory T cell samples produced an average of around 3.5 million reads. The assay was immunoSEQ multiplex PCR, and TCRdb's table has in-frame clones only and misses some. Among around 430,000 clones listed, around 28% were seen once. V was pared by 3 bases and J by 6 bases, with 12 bases between. This CDR3 region has 14 residues. Looked up from germline, CDR1 is KGHSH and CDR2 is LQKENI.

What was sequenced was naive CD4+ T cells from blood. The origin of this receptor is a man aged 18 to 35 in good health. The chain employs TRBV18 and TRBJ2-1; no reliable D call. The DNA for the CDR3 is TGTGCCAGCTCACCGTTGACGTCTTCCAATGAGCAGTTCTTC. It encodes CASSPLTSSNEQFF.